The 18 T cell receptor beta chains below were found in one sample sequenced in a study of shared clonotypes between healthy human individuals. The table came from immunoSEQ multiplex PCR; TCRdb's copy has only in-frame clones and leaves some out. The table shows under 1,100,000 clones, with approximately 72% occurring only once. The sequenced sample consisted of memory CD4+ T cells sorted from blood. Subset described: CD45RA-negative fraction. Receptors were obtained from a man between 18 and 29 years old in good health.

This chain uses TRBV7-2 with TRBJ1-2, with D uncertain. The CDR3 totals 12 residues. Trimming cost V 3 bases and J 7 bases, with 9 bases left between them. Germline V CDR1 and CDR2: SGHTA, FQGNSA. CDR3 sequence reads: CASSLVRRGYTF. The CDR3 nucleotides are TGTGCCAGCAGCTTGGTCCGACGTGGCTACACCTTC.

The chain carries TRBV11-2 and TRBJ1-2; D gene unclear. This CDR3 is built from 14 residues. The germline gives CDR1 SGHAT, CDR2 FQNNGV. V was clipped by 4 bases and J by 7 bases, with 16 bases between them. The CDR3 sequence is CASSSETSAGGYTF. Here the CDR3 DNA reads TGTGCCAGCAGCTCGGAAACCTCAGCGGGTGGCTACACCTTC.

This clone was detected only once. In DNA form, the CDR3 reads TGTGCTAGTGGTTTTCGGGAGGCGTCCGAGCAGTACTTC. Translating gives CASGFREASEQYF. The chain recombines TRBV12-5 with TRBJ2-7; 7 positions match TRBD2. CDR3 length: 13 amino acids. The junction had 5 bases not matched to a gene; V was cut back by 3 bases and J by 6 bases. Germline loops: CDR1 LGHNT, CDR2 FRNRAP. Based on the CDR3 plus reference TRBV12-5 and TRBJ2-7, the full variable domain is DARVTQTPRHKVTEMGQEVTMRCQPILGHNTVFWYRQTMMQGLELLAYFRNRAPLDDSGMPKDRFSAEMPDATLATLKIQPSEPRDSAVYFCASGFREASEQYFGPGTRLTVT.

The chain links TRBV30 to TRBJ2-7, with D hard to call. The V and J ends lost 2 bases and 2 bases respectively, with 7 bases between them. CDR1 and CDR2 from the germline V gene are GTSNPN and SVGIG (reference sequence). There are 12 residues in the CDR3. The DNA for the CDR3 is TGTGCCTGGAGTCCTGGGGCCTACGAGCAGTACTTC. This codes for CAWSPGAYEQYF.

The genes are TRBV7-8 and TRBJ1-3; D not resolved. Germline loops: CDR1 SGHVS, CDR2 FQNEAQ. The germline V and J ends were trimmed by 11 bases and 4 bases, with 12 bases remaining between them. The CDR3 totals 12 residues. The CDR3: CASSGVGNTIYF. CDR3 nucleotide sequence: TGTGCCTCCTCCGGGGTGGGAAACACCATATATTTT.

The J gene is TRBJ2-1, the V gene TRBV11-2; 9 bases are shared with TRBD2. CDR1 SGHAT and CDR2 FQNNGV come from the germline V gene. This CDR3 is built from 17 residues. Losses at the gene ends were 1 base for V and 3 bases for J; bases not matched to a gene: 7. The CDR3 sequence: CASSLALRLADYNEQFF. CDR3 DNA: TGTGCCAGCAGCTTAGCTCTCCGACTAGCGGACTACAATGAGCAGTTCTTC.

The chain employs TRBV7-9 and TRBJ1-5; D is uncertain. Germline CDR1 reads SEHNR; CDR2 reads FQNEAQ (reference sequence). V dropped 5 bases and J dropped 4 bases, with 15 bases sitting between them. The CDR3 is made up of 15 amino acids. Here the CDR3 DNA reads TGTGCCAGCAGCCCAACGGGAGGGTTAAATCAGCCCCAGCATTTT. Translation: CASSPTGGLNQPQHF.

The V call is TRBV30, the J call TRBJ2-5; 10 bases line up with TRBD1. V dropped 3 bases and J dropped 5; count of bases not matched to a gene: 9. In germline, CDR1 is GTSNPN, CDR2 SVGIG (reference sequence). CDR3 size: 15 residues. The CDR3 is CAWSADRGREETQYF. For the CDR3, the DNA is TGTGCCTGGAGCGCAGACAGGGGGCGCGAGGAGACCCAGTACTTC.

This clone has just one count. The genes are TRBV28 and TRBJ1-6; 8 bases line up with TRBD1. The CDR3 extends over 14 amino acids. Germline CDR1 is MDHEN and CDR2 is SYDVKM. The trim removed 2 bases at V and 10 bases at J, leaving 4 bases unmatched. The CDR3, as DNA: TGTGCCAGCAGTTTAACAGGGGGGCGGTCACCCCTCCACTTT. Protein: CASSLTGGRSPLHF.

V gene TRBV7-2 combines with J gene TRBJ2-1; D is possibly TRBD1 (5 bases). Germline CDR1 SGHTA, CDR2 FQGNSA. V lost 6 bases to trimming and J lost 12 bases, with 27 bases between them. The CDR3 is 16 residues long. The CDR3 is CASSLQGVSSNKGQFF. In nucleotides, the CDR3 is TGTGCCAGCAGTCTCCAAGGGGTTAGCTCTAATAAGGGGCAGTTCTTC.

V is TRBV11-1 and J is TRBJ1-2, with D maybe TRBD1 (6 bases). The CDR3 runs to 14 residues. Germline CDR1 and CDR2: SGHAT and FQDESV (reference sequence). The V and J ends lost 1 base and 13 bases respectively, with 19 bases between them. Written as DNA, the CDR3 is TGTGCCAGCAGCTTAGGGACAGAATCATATCGGAGCACCTTC. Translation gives CASSLGTESYRSTF. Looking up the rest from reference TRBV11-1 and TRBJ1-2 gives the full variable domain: EAEVAQSPRYKITEKSQAVAFWCDPISGHATLYWYRQILGQGPELLVQFQDESVVDDSQLPKDRFSAERLKGVDSTLKIQPAELGDSAMYLCASSLGTESYRSTFGSGTRLTVV.

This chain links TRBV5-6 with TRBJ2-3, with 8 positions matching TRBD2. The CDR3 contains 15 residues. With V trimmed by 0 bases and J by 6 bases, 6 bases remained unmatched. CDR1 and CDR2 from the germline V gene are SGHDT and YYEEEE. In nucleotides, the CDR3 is TGTGCCAGCAGCTTGGATGCCGGGAGGGGGGATACGCAGTATTTT. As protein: CASSLDAGRGDTQYF.

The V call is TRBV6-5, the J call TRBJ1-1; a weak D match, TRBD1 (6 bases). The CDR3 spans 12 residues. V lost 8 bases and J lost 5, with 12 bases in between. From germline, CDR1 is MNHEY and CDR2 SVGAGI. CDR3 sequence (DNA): TGTGCCAGCTGTGGAGGGGGGACTGAAGCTTTCTTT. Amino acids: CASCGGGTEAFF.

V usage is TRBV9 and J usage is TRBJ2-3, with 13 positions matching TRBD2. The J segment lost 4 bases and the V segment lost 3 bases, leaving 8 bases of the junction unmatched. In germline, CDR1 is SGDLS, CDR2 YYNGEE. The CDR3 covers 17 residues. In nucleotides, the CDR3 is TGTGCCAGCAGCGCCGGACTAGCGGGAGACTCCGCAGATACGCAGTATTTT. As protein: CASSAGLAGDSADTQYF.

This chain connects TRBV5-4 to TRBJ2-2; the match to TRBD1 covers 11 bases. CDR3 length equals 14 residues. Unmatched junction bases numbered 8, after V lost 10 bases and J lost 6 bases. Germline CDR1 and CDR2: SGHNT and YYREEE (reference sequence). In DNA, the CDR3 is TGTGCCTTACGCCGGGACAGGGGGTCCGGGGAGCTGTTTTTT. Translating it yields CALRRDRGSGELFF.

The CDR3 coding sequence is TGTGCCAGCAGCGTAGAGGGCAGCTCTGGGGCCAACGTCCTGACTTTC. Its translation is CASSVEGSSGANVLTF. V usage is TRBV9 and J usage is TRBJ2-6; no firm D call. The CDR3 spans 16 residues. Germline CDR1 reads SGDLS; CDR2 reads YYNGEE. Between the trimmed V and J ends, which lost 0 bases and 0 bases, there was a span of 7 bases.

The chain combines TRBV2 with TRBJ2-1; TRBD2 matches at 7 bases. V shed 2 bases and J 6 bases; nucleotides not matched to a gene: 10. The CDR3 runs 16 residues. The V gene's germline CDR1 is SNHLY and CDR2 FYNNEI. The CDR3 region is CASSETGLSSGNEQFF. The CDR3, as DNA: TGTGCCAGCAGTGAAACGGGACTATCATCCGGCAATGAGCAGTTCTTC.

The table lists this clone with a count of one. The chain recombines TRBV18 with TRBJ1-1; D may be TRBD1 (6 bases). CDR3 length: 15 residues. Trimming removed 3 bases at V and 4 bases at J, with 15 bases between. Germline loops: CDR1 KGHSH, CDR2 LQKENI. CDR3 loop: CASSPLPGEATEAFF. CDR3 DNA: TGTGCCAGCTCACCTCTCCCAGGGGAGGCCACTGAAGCTTTCTTT. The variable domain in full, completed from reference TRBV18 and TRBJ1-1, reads NAGVMQNPRHLVRRRGQEARLRCSPMKGHSHVYWYRQLPEEGLKFMVYLQKENIIDESGMPKERFSAEFPKEGPSILRIQQVVRGDSAAYFCASSPLPGEATEAFFGQGTRLTVV.